This TCR beta chain originates from a study of T cell responses to AZD1222 COVID-19 vaccine. The method was immunoSEQ multiplex PCR; TCRdb's version includes in-frame clones alone and lacks a portion of them. The sample shows about 130,000 clones, around 90% of them seen only once. The germline gives CDR1 ENHRY, CDR2 SYGVKD. J lost 5 bases, V lost 10 bases, and 7 bases had no gene match. The CDR3 is 13 residues long. The chain couples TRBV10-3 to TRBJ1-5, with TRBD1 identical over 8 bases. This receptor was taken from an adult who received the AZD1222 COVID-19 vaccine. Source: peripheral blood, taken 28 days after the second AZD1222 dose. As DNA, the CDR3 is TGTGCCACCGGTCAGGGGGCGGATCAGCCCCAGCATTTT. As protein: CATGQGADQPQHF.